This TCR beta chain was recovered during a study of blood T cell repertoires in COVID-19. Study in general: Acute and convalescent COVID-19 samples came from the United States, Italy and Spain. Sources were T cells, B-cell-depleted T cells, or PBMCs; the material itself was cDNA or gDNA.

The CDR3 spans 17 residues. V shed 3 bases and J 5 bases; nucleotides not matched to a gene: 14. Germline V CDR1 and CDR2: SGDLS, YYNGEE. Per the study methods: Reference gene primer amplification gave estimated nucleated cell counts. Profiling relied on immunoSEQ multiplex PCR, and the TCRdb table lists in-frame clones only, not all of them. The D gene and trimming were derived from the DNA, and the V and J assignments and clone size from that table. The sample lists about 210,000 clones, 80% occurring once. Specimen: peripheral blood. This clonotype was sampled from a human donor in a cohort sampled during active COVID-19. This chain links TRBV9 with TRBJ2-5; 9 nucleotides align to TRBD2. The CDR3: CASSGGALVAGVETQYF. Here the CDR3 DNA reads TGTGCCAGCAGCGGAGGAGCCCTGGTAGCGGGAGTGGAGACCCAGTACTTC.